This TCR beta chain was identified in a study of blood T cell repertoires in COVID-19. This clone is a singleton in its sample. Patients at the Seattle site were enrolled during active infection and followed longitudinally. The germline CDR1 and CDR2 sequences are MNHEY and SVGAGI. The V gene lost 3 bases and the J gene lost 9 bases, with 12 bases spanning the gap. There are 13 residues in the CDR3. Clones were read by immunoSEQ multiplex PCR, and TCRdb kept only the in-frame ones, dropping some. The sample yields about 240,000 clones, roughly 79% seen once. This clonotype was obtained from a woman of 80 years or more with COVID-19, enrolled during active disease. Sample: peripheral blood. The chain employs TRBV6-5 and TRBJ2-1; D is uncertain. The CDR3 region has the DNA TGTGCCAGCAGTTATTCAGGCTCTGGTGAGCAGTTCTTC. It specifies CASSYSGSGEQFF.